The T cell receptor beta chain under discussion was sequenced for a study of shared clonotypes between healthy human individuals. The CDR3 runs 15 residues. The germline V gene encodes CDR1 SNHLY and CDR2 FYNNEI. V dropped 6 bases and J dropped 0; count of bases not matched to a gene: 5. Per the original methods: Filtering differed since immunoSEQ provided only junctions, with no quality scores. Here immunoSEQ multiplex PCR was the method, and the copy in TCRdb shows in-frame clones only, minus some. That table gives V, J and clone size, and the DNA gave D and trimming. Among around 700,000 clones listed, 74% were seen once.

The chain couples TRBV2 to TRBJ2-1; 7 bases map to TRBD1. The source is a woman aged 25 to 39 in good health. Sequenced: memory CD4+ T cells sorted from blood. The sample's subset: CD45RA-negative fraction. The CDR3 loop reads CASSEGASSYNEQFF. CDR3 nucleotide sequence: TGTGCCAGCAGCGAGGGGGCAAGCTCCTACAATGAGCAGTTCTTC.